A selection of T cell receptor beta chains follows, all from one sample in a study of cytomegalovirus exposure and HLA in healthy donors. Clones were read by immunoSEQ multiplex PCR, and TCRdb kept only the in-frame ones, dropping some. The table shows approximately 180,000 clones, with just over 75% occurring only once. Input material: PBMCs. The receptors stem from a woman aged 60-75 years in good health and CMV-seropositive. Each CDR3 is given with its conserved first and last residue. Fields, in order: V gene, D gene, CDR3 length, clone size, J gene, CDR3 DNA, CDR3 protein. D genes are given only for firm matches. Clone size, where shown, is once, few, many, or a class for clones that have expanded.

>TRBV7-9|TRBD1|12|NA|TRBJ2-7
TGTGCCAGCAGCCCAGCGGACAGGGGACAGTACTTC
CASSPADRGQYF
>TRBV30|NA|13|NA|TRBJ2-5
TGTGCCTGGAGTTGGCTCGTCCAAGAGACCCAGTACTTC
CAWSWLVQETQYF
>TRBV29-1|TRBD1|12|once|TRBJ2-7
TGCAGCGTTGGACAGGGGACCTACGAGCAGTACTTC
CSVGQGTYEQYF
>TRBV5-6|NA|15|NA|TRBJ2-6
TGTGCCAGCAGCTTACAGGGCCCTGGGGCCAACGTCCTGACTTTC
CASSLQGPGANVLTF
>TRBV5-6|NA|19|NA|TRBJ2-6
TGTGCCAGCAGCCCCAGGGATTACATGTTTTTAGGTGGGGCCAACGTCCTGACTTTC
CASSPRDYMFLGGANVLTF
>TRBV11-2|NA|12|NA|TRBJ2-7
TGTGCCAGCAGCTTGGACAGATACGAGCAGTACTTC
CASSLDRYEQYF
>TRBV5-1|NA|16|NA|TRBJ1-2
TGCGCCAGCAGTTCTCGAAGCCAGGGGCCCGGCTATGGCTACACCTTC
CASSSRSQGPGYGYTF
>TRBV29-1|NA|12|NA|TRBJ2-3
TGCAGCGCCCAGGGGGGCGTAGATACGCAGTATTTT
CSAQGGVDTQYF
>TRBV11-3|TRBD2|15|once|TRBJ2-3
TGTGCCAGCAGCTCCGGCGGGGGAGGCACAGATACGCAGTATTTT
CASSSGGGGTDTQYF
>TRBV4-1|TRBD1|16|few|TRBJ2-3
TGCGCCAGCAGCCAAGATAGGTACAGGGGATCAGATACGCAGTATTTT
CASSQDRYRGSDTQYF
>TRBV5-1|NA|15|few|TRBJ2-5
TGCGCCAGCAGCCAAGACGGGACTCACCAAGAGACCCAGTACTTC
CASSQDGTHQETQYF
>TRBV7-9|TRBD2|15|NA|TRBJ2-7
TGTGCCAGCAGCTTAAAGGTGGAGCGGGGATACGAGCAGTACTTC
CASSLKVERGYEQYF
>TRBV19|TRBD1|16|NA|TRBJ1-5
TGTGCCAGTAGTATGACAGGGGGCGGGAGCAATCAGCCCCAGCATTTT
CASSMTGGGSNQPQHF
>TRBV9|NA|16|NA|TRBJ2-2
TGTGCCAGCAGCGTAAAGACAGGAGCGAACACCGGGGAGCTGTTTTTT
CASSVKTGANTGELFF
>TRBV4-3|NA|14|NA|TRBJ2-2
TGCGCCAGCAGCCAAGTCTATGCCACCGGGGAGCTGTTTTTT
CASSQVYATGELFF
>TRBV6-4|TRBD2|15|NA|TRBJ2-5
TGTGCCAGCAGTGTCCAGCGGGGGTATCAAGAGACCCAGTACTTC
CASSVQRGYQETQYF
>TRBV18|NA|14|NA|TRBJ2-5
TGTGCCAGCTCCCTCGATGACGGGAAAGAGACCCAGTACTTC
CASSLDDGKETQYF
>TRBV7-6|NA|15|NA|TRBJ1-2
TGTGCCAGCAGCTTAGGGACAGAACAATTCTATGGCTACACCTTC
CASSLGTEQFYGYTF
>TRBV4-2|TRBD2|13|NA|TRBJ2-1
TGTGCCAGCAGAGCTAGCGGGCTGGATGAGCAGTTCTTC
CASRASGLDEQFF
>TRBV28|NA|16|NA|TRBJ1-1
TGTGCCAGCAGTTCTCCTCAGGGCAAGATGAACACTGAAGCTTTCTTT
CASSSPQGKMNTEAFF
>TRBV9|NA|13|few|TRBJ2-7
TGTGCCAGCAGCGTAGAGGGAGGACGCGAGCAGTACTTC
CASSVEGGREQYF
>TRBV19|TRBD1|14|few|TRBJ1-4
TGTGCCAGTAGTAGGACAGGGACTAATGAAAAACTGTTTTTT
CASSRTGTNEKLFF
>TRBV27|TRBD2|18|NA|TRBJ2-1
TGTGCCAGCACCCCCTGGGGAGGGTCTAGCGGGAGTGGGGGTGAGCAGTTCTTC
CASTPWGGSSGSGGEQFF
>TRBV7-2|NA|13|once|TRBJ1-2
TGTGCCAGCAGCTTAGACAGGGACTATGGCTACACCTTC
CASSLDRDYGYTF
>TRBV19|NA|14|NA|TRBJ2-2
TGTGCCAGTAGTGTCTCACAGGTTACCGGGGAGCTGTTTTTT
CASSVSQVTGELFF
>TRBV2|TRBD1|15|NA|TRBJ1-5
TGTGCCAGCCGGGCAGGACAGGGCAAACATCAGCCCCAGCATTTT
CASRAGQGKHQPQHF
>TRBV21-1|NA|17|NA|TRBJ2-1
TGTGCCAGCAGTCCGGCCTCTCGACTATTCTCCTACAATGAGCAGTTCTTC
CASSPASRLFSYNEQFF
>TRBV6-5|TRBD1|15|NA|TRBJ1-6
TGTGCCAGCAGGAAACAGGGGGCTTACAATTCACCCCTCCACTTT
CASRKQGAYNSPLHF
>TRBV6-5|NA|14|NA|TRBJ1-1
TGTGCCAGCAGTTACGTCGCGGGGACGGCAGAAGCTTTCTTT
CASSYVAGTAEAFF
>TRBV28|NA|13|NA|TRBJ2-7
TGTGCCAGCAGTTTGGGCAGGGGCTACGAGCAGTACTTC
CASSLGRGYEQYF
>TRBV6-6|TRBD1|14|once|TRBJ1-2
TGTGCCAGCAGTTTCGGGACAGGGGCTTCTGGCTACACCTTC
CASSFGTGASGYTF
>TRBV2|TRBD1|14|NA|TRBJ2-7
TGTGCCAGCAGTTCGGGACAGGGGTACTACGAGCAGTACTTC
CASSSGQGYYEQYF
>TRBV7-9|TRBD1|15|NA|TRBJ2-3
TGTGCCAGCAGCTTTGGACAGGGGCGCACAGATACGCAGTATTTT
CASSFGQGRTDTQYF
>TRBV5-5|NA|15|NA|TRBJ1-3
TGTGCCAGCAGCTTGGCAGTCAACTCTGGAAACACCATATATTTT
CASSLAVNSGNTIYF
>TRBV6-5|TRBD2|13|NA|TRBJ2-3
TGTGCTTCCAAGCGGGGGGGCACAGATACGCAGTATTTT
CASKRGGTDTQYF
>TRBV13|NA|14|NA|TRBJ2-2
TGTGCCAGCAGCTTGCCGGGATGGGGCGGGGAGCTGTTTTTT
CASSLPGWGGELFF
>TRBV6-1|TRBD2|14|NA|TRBJ2-7
TGTGCCAGCAGTTCAAGCGGGACGGCCTACGAGCAGTACTTC
CASSSSGTAYEQYF
>TRBV5-1|TRBD1|15|NA|TRBJ2-7
TGCGCCAGCAGCTCTAGGGACAGGGGGACCTACGAGCAGTACTTC
CASSSRDRGTYEQYF
>TRBV6-1|NA|13|NA|TRBJ1-2
TGTGCCAGCAGTCCCGGAGGGGCATCCGGCTACACCTTC
CASSPGGASGYTF
>TRBV11-3|NA|11|NA|TRBJ1-2
TGTGCCAGCAGCTTCCTCAGGGTTTGGACCTTC
CASSFLRVWTF
>TRBV18|NA|14|NA|TRBJ2-7
TGTGCCAGCTCACCCAGGACAGATACCTACGAGCAGTACTTC
CASSPRTDTYEQYF
>TRBV6-1|NA|14|NA|TRBJ1-3
TGTGCCAGCATGTTAAGGGAGTCTGGAAACACCATATATTTT
CASMLRESGNTIYF
>TRBV5-1|TRBD2|13|NA|TRBJ2-7
TGCGCCAGCAGGGGACTACCTATGGGAGAGCAGTACTTC
CASRGLPMGEQYF
>TRBV29-1|TRBD1|14|NA|TRBJ1-1
TGCAGCGTTCCGGGACAGGGAGGTAACACTGAAGCTTTCTTT
CSVPGQGGNTEAFF
>TRBV5-8|NA|14|NA|TRBJ1-6
TGTGCCAGCAGCTTGCGGGCAGGGGATTCACCCCTCCACTTT
CASSLRAGDSPLHF
>TRBV2|NA|15|few|TRBJ1-5
TGTGCCAGCAATCTCGGGATCGCGAGCAATCAGCCCCAGCATTTT
CASNLGIASNQPQHF
>TRBV19|TRBD1|14|NA|TRBJ1-2
TGTGCCAGTAGTACAACAGGGGCGCCTTATGGCTACACCTTC
CASSTTGAPYGYTF
>TRBV5-5|NA|13|NA|TRBJ1-6
TGTGCCAGCATGAGCTCCTATAATTCACCCCTCCACTTT
CASMSSYNSPLHF
>TRBV28|NA|15|NA|TRBJ2-5
TGTGCCAGCACTACTCCGGAGCTGGGGGGAGAGACCCAGTACTTC
CASTTPELGGETQYF
>TRBV2|TRBD1|14|NA|TRBJ2-2
TGTGCCAGCAGTGAACAGGGGGATCCCGGGGAGCTGTTTTTT
CASSEQGDPGELFF
>TRBV30|TRBD1|14|NA|TRBJ1-2
TGTGCCTGCGGGACAGGGGGTAGGAACTATGGCTACACCTTC
CACGTGGRNYGYTF
>TRBV6-5|NA|14|few|TRBJ2-4
TGTGCCAGCAGTTACAGGGGTGGGGAAAACATTCAGTACTTC
CASSYRGGENIQYF